What follows are 6 T cell receptor beta chains derived from one specimen sequenced in a study of control samples from healthy donors and cancer patients. Sequenced by immunoSEQ multiplex PCR; TCRdb stores in-frame clones only, minus some. The sample gives about 80,000 clones, approximately 88% of which show up once; roughly 7.6% is in the top ten. Sequencing used blood. The source is a woman aged 60 to 75 in good health.

This clone has more than one count but fewer than ten. The chain carries TRBV25-1 and TRBJ2-7; a possible D gene is TRBD1 (5 bases). CDR1 MGHDK and CDR2 SYGVNS come from the germline V gene. The CDR3 covers 14 residues. V was trimmed by 3 bases and J by 0 bases, leaving 9 bases between them. DNA for the CDR3: TGTGCCAGCAGTGAGACAGAGCCCTCCTACGAGCAGTACTTC. Translation gives CASSETEPSYEQYF.

The chain links TRBV27 to TRBJ2-7; perhaps TRBD1 as D (6 bases). Germline CDR1 reads MNHEY; CDR2 reads SMNVEV (reference sequence). V lost 3 bases and J 0 bases, leaving 12 bases between the germline ends. The CDR3 runs 15 residues. DNA of the CDR3: TGTGCCAGCAGTTTGGGGGCCAGGAGCTCCTACGAGCAGTACTTC. Its protein is CASSLGARSSYEQYF.

The chain recombines TRBV5-6 with TRBJ2-5; 8 bases fit TRBD2. The CDR3 has 16 amino acids. Germline V gene sequence: CDR1 SGHDT, CDR2 YYEEEE. The trim removed 2 bases at V and 0 bases at J, leaving 6 bases unmatched. The CDR3 loop reads CASSFGGGGYQETQYF. The CDR3 DNA follows: TGTGCCAGCAGCTTTGGGGGCGGGGGGTACCAAGAGACCCAGTACTTC.

This sequence joins TRBV4-3 and TRBJ2-1, with 9 nucleotides matching TRBD2. Per germline, CDR1 LGHNA and CDR2 YSLEER. This CDR3 has 17 residues. Trimming removed 0 bases from V and 8 bases from J; junction bases left unmatched: 11. This CDR3 reads CASSQDWSGRTGDEQFF. CDR3 nucleotides: TGCGCCAGCAGCCAAGATTGGAGCGGGAGGACGGGTGATGAGCAGTTCTTC.

This clone appeared a single time. The gene calls are TRBV20-1 and TRBJ2-2; D gene ambiguous. The CDR3 loop spans 12 amino acids. Trimming took 3 bases from V and 4 from J, leaving 6 bases between them. The germline CDR1 and CDR2 sequences are DFQATT and SNEGSKA (reference sequence). The CDR3 loop reads CSASHLTGELFF. CDR3 nucleotide sequence: TGCAGTGCTAGTCATCTCACCGGGGAGCTGTTTTTT.

The genes are TRBV7-9 and TRBJ2-5, with TRBD2 identical over 9 bases. The CDR3 runs 14 residues. Germline CDR1 reads SEHNR; CDR2 reads FQNEAQ (reference sequence). Trimming at V came to 5 bases and at J to 5 bases, leaving 6 bases not matched to a gene. Here the CDR3 reads CASSPSGAMETQYF. Here the CDR3 DNA reads TGTGCCAGCAGCCCTAGCGGGGCCATGGAGACCCAGTACTTC.